The clone carrying this T cell receptor beta chain has a single count. Sequenced by immunoSEQ multiplex PCR; TCRdb stores in-frame clones only, minus some. The table lists about half a million clones, 81% of them singletons. The data were obtained in a study of shared clonotypes between healthy human individuals. In the study overall: The donors, a couple of women and a few men, were aged 18 to 49.

Tens of millions of PBMCs supplied genomic DNA for unsorted samples. This CDR3 contains 11 residues. V lost 4 bases and J 2 bases, leaving 2 bases between the germline ends. The V gene's germline CDR1 is SGHDN and CDR2 FVKESK. The sequence was obtained from a woman in her forties in good health. Some clones in this sample may be carry-over from other donors' samples. Sequenced sample: PBMCs. The V gene is TRBV14, the J gene TRBJ2-5; D uncertain. The CDR3 DNA reads as TGTGCCAGCAGCCCTCAAGAGACCCAGTACTTC. It is translated as CASSPQETQYF.